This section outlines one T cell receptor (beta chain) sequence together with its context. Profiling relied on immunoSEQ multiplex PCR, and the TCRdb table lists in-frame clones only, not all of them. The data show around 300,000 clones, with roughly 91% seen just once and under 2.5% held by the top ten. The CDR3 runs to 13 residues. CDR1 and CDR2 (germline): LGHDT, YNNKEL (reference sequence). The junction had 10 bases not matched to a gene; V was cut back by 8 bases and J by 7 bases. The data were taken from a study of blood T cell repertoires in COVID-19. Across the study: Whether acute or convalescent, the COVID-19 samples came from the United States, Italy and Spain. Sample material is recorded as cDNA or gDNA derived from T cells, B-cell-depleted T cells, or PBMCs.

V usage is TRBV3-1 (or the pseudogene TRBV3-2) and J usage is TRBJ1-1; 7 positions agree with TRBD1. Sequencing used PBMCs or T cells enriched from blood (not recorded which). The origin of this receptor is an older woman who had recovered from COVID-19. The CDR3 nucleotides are TGTGCCAGCGGGAATCAGGGGGACGGTGAAGCTTTCTTT. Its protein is CASGNQGDGEAFF.